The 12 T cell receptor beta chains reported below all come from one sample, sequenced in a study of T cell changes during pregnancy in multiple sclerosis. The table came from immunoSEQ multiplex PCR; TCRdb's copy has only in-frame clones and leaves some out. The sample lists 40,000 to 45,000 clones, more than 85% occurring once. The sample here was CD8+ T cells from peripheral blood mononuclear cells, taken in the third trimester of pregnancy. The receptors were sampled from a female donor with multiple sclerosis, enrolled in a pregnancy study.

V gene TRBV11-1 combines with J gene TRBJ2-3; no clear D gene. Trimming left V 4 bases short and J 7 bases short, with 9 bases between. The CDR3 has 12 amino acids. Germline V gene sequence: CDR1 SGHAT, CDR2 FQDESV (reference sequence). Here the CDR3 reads CASSYERNTQYF. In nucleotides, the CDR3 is TGTGCCAGCAGCTACGAGCGTAATACGCAGTATTTT.

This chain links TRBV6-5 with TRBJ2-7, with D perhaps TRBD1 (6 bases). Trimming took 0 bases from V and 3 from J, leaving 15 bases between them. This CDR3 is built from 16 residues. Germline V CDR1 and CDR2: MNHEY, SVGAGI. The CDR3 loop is CASSYSIGQTVYEQYF. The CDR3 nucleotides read TGTGCCAGCAGTTACTCGATCGGACAGACTGTCTACGAGCAGTACTTC.

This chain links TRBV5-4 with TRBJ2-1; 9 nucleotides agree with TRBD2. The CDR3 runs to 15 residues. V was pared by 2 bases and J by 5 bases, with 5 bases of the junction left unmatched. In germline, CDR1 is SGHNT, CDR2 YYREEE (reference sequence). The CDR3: CASSFSGSFDNEQFF. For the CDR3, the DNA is TGTGCCAGCAGCTTTAGCGGGAGTTTCGACAATGAGCAGTTCTTC.

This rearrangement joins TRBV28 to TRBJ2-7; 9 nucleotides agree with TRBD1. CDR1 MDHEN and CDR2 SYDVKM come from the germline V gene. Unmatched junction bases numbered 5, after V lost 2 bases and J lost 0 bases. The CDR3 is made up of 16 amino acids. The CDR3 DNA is TGTGCCAGCAGTTTAGAGACAGGGGGTTTCTCCTACGAGCAGTACTTC. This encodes CASSLETGGFSYEQYF.

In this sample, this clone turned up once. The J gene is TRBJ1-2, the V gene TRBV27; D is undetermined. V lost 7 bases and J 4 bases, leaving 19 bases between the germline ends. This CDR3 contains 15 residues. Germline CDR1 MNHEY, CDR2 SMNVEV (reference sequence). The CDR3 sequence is CASTPHLGSGYGYTF. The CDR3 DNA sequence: TGTGCCAGCACCCCCCACTTAGGGAGCGGCTATGGCTACACCTTC.

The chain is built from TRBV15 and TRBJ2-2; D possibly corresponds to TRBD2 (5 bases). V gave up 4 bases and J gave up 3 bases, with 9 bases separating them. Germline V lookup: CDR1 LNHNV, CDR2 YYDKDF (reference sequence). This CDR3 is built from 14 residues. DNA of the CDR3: TGTGCCACCAGCATGAGAGCGGACACCGGGGAGCTGTTTTTT. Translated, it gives CATSMRADTGELFF.

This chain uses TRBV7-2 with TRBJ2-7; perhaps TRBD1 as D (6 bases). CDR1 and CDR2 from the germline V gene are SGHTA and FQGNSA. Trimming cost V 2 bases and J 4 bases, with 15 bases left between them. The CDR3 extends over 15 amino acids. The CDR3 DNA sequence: TGTGCCAGCAGCTTAACAGGGTCAGGAACGTACGAGCAGTACTTC. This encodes CASSLTGSGTYEQYF.

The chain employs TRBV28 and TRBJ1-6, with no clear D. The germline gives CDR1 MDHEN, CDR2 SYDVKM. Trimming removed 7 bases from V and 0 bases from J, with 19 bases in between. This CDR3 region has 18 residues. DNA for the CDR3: TGTGCCAGCACCTTCGGAGATGGGGAGAGCTCCTATAATTCACCCCTCCACTTT. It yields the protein CASTFGDGESSYNSPLHF.

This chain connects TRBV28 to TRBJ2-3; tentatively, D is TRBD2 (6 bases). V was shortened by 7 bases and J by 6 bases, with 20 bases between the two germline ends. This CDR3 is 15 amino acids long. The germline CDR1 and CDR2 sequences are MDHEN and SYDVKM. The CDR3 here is CASTPAAEGPDTQYF. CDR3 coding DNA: TGTGCCAGCACTCCCGCGGCGGAGGGCCCGGATACGCAGTATTTT.

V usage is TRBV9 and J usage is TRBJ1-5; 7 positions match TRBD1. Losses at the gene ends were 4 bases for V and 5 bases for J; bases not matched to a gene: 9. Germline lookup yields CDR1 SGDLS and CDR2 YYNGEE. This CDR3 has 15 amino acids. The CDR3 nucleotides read TGTGCCAGCAGCACGTCAGGGGGTCCCCATCAGCCCCAGCATTTT. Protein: CASSTSGGPHQPQHF.

Written as DNA, the CDR3 is TGTGCCAGCAGTTACTCGGGCAGGGGGCTTGAGGAGACCCAGTACTTC. Translation gives CASSYSGRGLEETQYF. The chain carries TRBV6-5 and TRBJ2-5; 8 bases are shared with TRBD1. V lost 0 bases, J lost 5 bases, and 8 bases stayed unmatched. This CDR3 is 16 amino acids long. Germline lookup yields CDR1 MNHEY and CDR2 SVGAGI.

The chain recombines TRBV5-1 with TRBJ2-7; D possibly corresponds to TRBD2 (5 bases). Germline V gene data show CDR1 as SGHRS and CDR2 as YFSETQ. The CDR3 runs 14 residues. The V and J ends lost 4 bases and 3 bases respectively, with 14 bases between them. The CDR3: CASSPAGEYYEQYF. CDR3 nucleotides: TGCGCCAGCAGCCCAGCCGGGGAATACTACGAGCAGTACTTC.